This record concerns one TCR beta chain sequence. Germline V gives CDR1 MNHEY, CDR2 SVGAGI. Trimming cost V 10 bases and J 1 base, with 16 bases left between them. The CDR3 is made up of 14 amino acids. Authors' methods: How many nucleated cells were present was estimated from reference gene primer amplification. Produced via immunoSEQ multiplex PCR; TCRdb's table is partial and in-frame only. V and J calls and clone size are those listed in that table; D and trimming were worked out from the DNA. The table includes 100,000 to 150,000 clones, more than 75% detected once. The sample originates from a study of blood T cell repertoires in COVID-19. Turning to the study itself: Whether acute or convalescent, the COVID-19 samples came from the United States, Italy and Spain.

The clonotype originates from a human donor in a cohort sampled during active COVID-19. The sequenced material came from peripheral blood. The V call is TRBV6-5, the J call TRBJ2-5; possibly TRBD1 for D (5 bases). The CDR3: CATRAGNLQETQYF. CDR3 in DNA: TGTGCCACACGGGCAGGGAACCTCCAAGAGACCCAGTACTTC.